What follows are 18 T cell receptor beta chains derived from one specimen sequenced in a study of blood T cells in healthy people across ages. PCR was performed a second time for about 6 to 11 cycles using a sample-barcoded 5' primer and a J-beta primer mix. A single record per CDR3 protein comes from TCRdb applying MiXCR to the 5' RACE reads. The data show 1.5 million to 2 million distinct CDR3 sequences, around 36% seen once. Sequenced material: blood. Receptors originate from a woman aged 25 to 39 in good health.

This clonotype turned up a few times. The genes are TRBV27 and TRBJ2-7; D perhaps matches TRBD2 (6 bases). The V end was cut by 6 bases, the J end by 2 bases, with 11 bases between. CDR3 length: 13 amino acids. Germline lookup yields CDR1 MNHEY and CDR2 SMNVEV (reference sequence). CDR3 coding DNA: TGTGCCAGCAGGGCTAGCGTCACCTACGAGCAGTACTTC. Protein product: CASRASVTYEQYF.

This clonotype occurred a few times. The chain carries TRBV20-1 and TRBJ1-4; TRBD1 might be the D (5 bases). The CDR3 has 16 amino acids. V was shortened by 0 bases and J by 3 bases, with 14 bases between the two germline ends. Germline V gene sequence: CDR1 DFQATT, CDR2 SNEGSKA (reference sequence). CDR3 bases: TGCAGTGCTAGAGATGCCCTAACAGGAGCTAATGAAAAACTGTTTTTT. Protein sequence: CSARDALTGANEKLFF.

The sample holds a few counts of this clonotype. The chain couples TRBV6-1 to TRBJ2-7, with D perhaps being TRBD1 or TRBD2 (6 bases each). Trimming left V 5 bases short and J 2 bases short, with 22 bases between. CDR1 is MNHNS, CDR2 SASEGT, per germline. The CDR3 extends over 17 amino acids. CDR3: CASSIGDPGAYPYEQYF. The CDR3, as DNA: TGTGCCAGCAGTATAGGAGATCCGGGGGCCTATCCCTACGAGCAGTACTTC.

The chain couples TRBV28 to TRBJ2-3; TRBD1 agrees at 8 bases. The CDR3 is 16 amino acids. The ends lost 3 bases at V and 3 bases at J; junction bases unmatched: 8. In germline, CDR1 is MDHEN, CDR2 SYDVKM. CDR3 nucleotides: TGTGCCAGCAGTTTGCCGAGGACAGGGTTTACAGATACGCAGTATTTT. It codes for CASSLPRTGFTDTQYF.

The chain employs TRBV12-3 or TRBV12-4 and TRBJ2-3; 7 positions match TRBD2. The CDR3 loop spans 14 amino acids. The V segment lost 5 bases and the J segment 6 bases; nucleotides outside the gene matches: 8. The CDR3 loop is CASSPGGGEDTQYF. The DNA for the CDR3 is TGTGCCAGCAGTCCGGGGGGAGGGGAGGATACGCAGTATTTT.

This clonotype was detected a few times. The gene calls are TRBV20-1 and TRBJ2-1, with no clear D. CDR3 size: 16 residues. Germline assignment: CDR1 DFQATT and CDR2 SNEGSKA (reference sequence). V shed 2 bases and J shed 0 bases, with 14 bases lying between them. CDR3 loop: CSARLGLPSSYNEQFF. The CDR3 DNA is TGCAGTGCTAGATTGGGTCTTCCGAGCTCCTACAATGAGCAGTTCTTC.

This clonotype has ten or more counts. This chain joins TRBV7-2 and TRBJ2-5; 9 nucleotides agree with TRBD1. The CDR3 loop spans 16 amino acids. V shed 5 bases, J shed 5 bases, and the junction held 12 bases outside the gene matches. Germline V gives CDR1 SGHTA, CDR2 FQGNSA. CDR3 in DNA: TGTGCCAGCAGCCCGCAACAGGGGGCGCGGAGGGAGACCCAGTACTTC. This sequence encodes CASSPQQGARRETQYF. Looking up the rest from reference TRBV7-2 and TRBJ2-5 gives the full variable domain: GAGVSQSPSNKVTEKGKDVELRCDPISGHTALYWYRQSLGQGLEFLIYFQGNSAPDKSGLPSDRFSAERTGGSVSTLTIQRTQQEDSAVYLCASSPQQGARRETQYFGPGTRLLVL.

The V call is TRBV14, the J call TRBJ2-3; D not resolved. This CDR3 comprises 15 residues. Per the germline V gene, CDR1 is SGHDN and CDR2 is FVKESK. The germline V and J ends were trimmed by 4 bases and 4 bases, with 15 bases remaining between them. The CDR3 loop is CASSPRPRGPDTQYF. Here the CDR3 DNA reads TGTGCCAGCAGCCCTCGTCCTAGAGGCCCAGATACGCAGTATTTT.

The chain employs TRBV21-1 and TRBJ2-7; TRBD2 is the table's D call, not checked against the DNA. TRBV21-1 is annotated as a pseudogene. The CDR3 contains 16 residues. CDR3 sequence: CASSNPGGGGAYEQYF. The CDR3 coding sequence is TGTGCCAGCAGCAACCCCGGGGGCGGGGGGGCTTACGAGCAGTACTTC.

The J gene is TRBJ2-3, the V gene TRBV20-1; D may be TRBD2 (5 bases). Germline V gene sequence: CDR1 DFQATT, CDR2 SNEGSKA (reference sequence). V was pared by 6 bases and J by 10 bases, with 23 bases between. The CDR3 has 14 residues. For the CDR3, the DNA is TGCAGTGCGGATGAGGGCCTCCCGCCTCATGCGCAGTATTTT. It specifies CSADEGLPPHAQYF.

This rearrangement joins TRBV7-9 to TRBJ2-7; D unresolved. CDR1 SEHNR and CDR2 FQNEAQ come from the germline V gene (reference sequence). Trimming took 5 bases from V and 7 from J, leaving 15 bases between them. CDR3 length: 13 amino acids. The CDR3 DNA follows: TGTGCCAGCAGCCACCCAAGGCAACGGGAGCAGTACTTC. Translating it yields CASSHPRQREQYF. Drawing the rest from reference TRBV7-9 and TRBJ2-7, the complete variable domain is DTGVSQNPRHKITKRGQNVTFRCDPISEHNRLYWYRQTLGQGPEFLTYFQNEAQLEKSRLLSDRFSAERPKGSFSTLEIQRTEQGDSAMYLCASSHPRQREQYFGPGTRLTVT.

The gene calls are TRBV5-1 and TRBJ2-1, with TRBD1 matching 8 bases. Germline V lookup: CDR1 SGHRS, CDR2 YFSETQ. The junction had 9 bases not matched to a gene; V was cut back by 4 bases and J by 9 bases. CDR3 size: 14 residues. CDR3 DNA: TGCGCCAGCAGCCCGGGACAGGAAGTAATTGAGCAGTTCTTC. Translated, it gives CASSPGQEVIEQFF.

This chain links TRBV29-1 with TRBJ2-1; 7 nucleotides match TRBD1. The J segment lost 0 bases and the V segment lost 5 bases, leaving 7 bases of the junction unmatched. CDR1 and CDR2 (germline): SQVTM, ANQGSEA. This CDR3 spans 15 amino acids. CDR3 bases: TGCAGCGTTAAAAGGGGGCTTAGCTCCTACAATGAGCAGTTCTTC. The encoded protein is CSVKRGLSSYNEQFF.

The rearrangement uses TRBV28 and TRBJ2-7; maybe TRBD1 (5 bases). Germline assignment: CDR1 MDHEN and CDR2 SYDVKM. This CDR3 spans 14 amino acids. Trimming removed 1 base from V and 5 bases from J, with 12 bases in between. CDR3 bases: TGTGCCAGCAGTTTATCCCTCCAGGGCCACGAGCAGTACTTC. This gives the protein CASSLSLQGHEQYF.

This sequence joins TRBV7-9 and TRBJ2-5, with TRBD2 identical over 12 bases. This CDR3 comprises 14 residues. Unmatched junction bases numbered 4, after V lost 6 bases and J lost 5 bases. Per germline, CDR1 SEHNR and CDR2 FQNEAQ (reference sequence). This CDR3 is CASRPTSGGETQYF. The CDR3 DNA sequence: TGTGCCAGCAGGCCGACTAGCGGGGGCGAGACCCAGTACTTC.

As DNA, the CDR3 is TGTGCCAGCAGCTTACGGGACAGCGGGTCACCCCTCCACTTT. It specifies CASSLRDSGSPLHF. The gene calls are TRBV7-9 and TRBJ1-6, with 7 bases that match TRBD1. V lost 2 bases, J lost 10 bases, and 5 bases stayed unmatched. Germline lookup yields CDR1 SEHNR and CDR2 FQNEAQ (reference sequence). This CDR3 has 14 residues. The full variable domain, rest sourced from reference TRBV7-9 and TRBJ1-6, is DTGVSQNPRHKITKRGQNVTFRCDPISEHNRLYWYRQTLGQGPEFLTYFQNEAQLEKSRLLSDRFSAERPKGSFSTLEIQRTEQGDSAMYLCASSLRDSGSPLHFGNGTRLTVT.

CDR3 sequence reads: CAWNPGGGAYNEQFF. For the CDR3, the DNA is TGTGCCTGGAACCCTGGCGGGGGGGCCTACAATGAGCAGTTCTTC. This chain uses TRBV30 with TRBJ2-1; 9 bases are shared with TRBD2. Trimming took 4 bases from V and 2 from J; bases not matched to a gene: 6. The CDR3 is 15 residues long. Germline lookup yields CDR1 GTSNPN and CDR2 SVGIG (reference sequence).

The chain is built from TRBV7-9 and TRBJ2-3; D may correspond to TRBD1 or TRBD2 (5 bases each). The V end was cut by 4 bases, the J end by 4 bases, with 15 bases between. CDR1 and CDR2 (germline): SEHNR, FQNEAQ (reference sequence). The CDR3 has 15 amino acids. The CDR3 DNA is TGTGCCAGCAGCTCCGCCCGGGACGGTTCAGATACGCAGTATTTT. Amino acid sequence: CASSSARDGSDTQYF. Looking up the rest from reference TRBV7-9 and TRBJ2-3 gives the full variable domain: DTGVSQNPRHKITKRGQNVTFRCDPISEHNRLYWYRQTLGQGPEFLTYFQNEAQLEKSRLLSDRFSAERPKGSFSTLEIQRTEQGDSAMYLCASSSARDGSDTQYFGPGTRLTVL.